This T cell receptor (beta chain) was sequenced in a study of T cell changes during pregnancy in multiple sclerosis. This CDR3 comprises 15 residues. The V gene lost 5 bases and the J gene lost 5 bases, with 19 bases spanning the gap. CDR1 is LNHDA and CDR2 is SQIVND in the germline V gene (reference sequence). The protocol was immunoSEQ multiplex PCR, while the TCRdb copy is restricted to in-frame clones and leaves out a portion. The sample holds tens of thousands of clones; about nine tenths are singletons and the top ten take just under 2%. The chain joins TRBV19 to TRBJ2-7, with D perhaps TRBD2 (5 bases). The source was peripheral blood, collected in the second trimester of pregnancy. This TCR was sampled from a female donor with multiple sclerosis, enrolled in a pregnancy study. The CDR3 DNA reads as TGTGCCAGTAGTCCCACGGGAAGCGTTGGAGACGAGCAGTACTTC. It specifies CASSPTGSVGDEQYF.